One and the same sample provided the 19 T cell receptor beta chains below, sequenced in a study of OX40 agonist ivuxolimab in advanced cancers. Using immunoSEQ multiplex PCR, the repertoire was profiled, and TCRdb retains in-frame clones only, with some absent. There are around 65,000 clones in the sample; around 90% occur only once, and about 0.59% lies in the top ten. This material consisted of CD4+ or CD8+ T cells sorted from blood, taken in a trial of the OX40 agonist ivuxolimab. These receptor sequences come from an adult with an advanced solid tumor such as melanoma, head and neck, liver or kidney cancer.

The chain joins TRBV7-9 to TRBJ1-2; no firm D call. The ends were cut back, 5 bases at V and 0 bases at J, with 4 bases in the middle. The CDR3 has 12 amino acids. In germline, CDR1 is SEHNR, CDR2 FQNEAQ (reference sequence). DNA for the CDR3: TGTGCCAGCAGCGGACCTAACTATGGCTACACCTTC. It specifies CASSGPNYGYTF.

The genes are TRBV6-6 and TRBJ2-3; possibly TRBD1 for D (6 bases). V lost 5 bases and J 1 base, leaving 13 bases between the germline ends. Germline V gene lookup returns CDR1 MNHNY and CDR2 SVGAGI (reference sequence). The CDR3 extends over 15 amino acids. This CDR3 is CASSPTGWGTDTQYF. The CDR3 nucleotides are TGTGCCAGCAGTCCTACAGGGTGGGGCACAGATACGCAGTATTTT.

The chain links TRBV7-2 to TRBJ1-5; 8 nucleotides agree with TRBD1. The CDR3 covers 15 residues. V trimming: 4 bases; J trimming: 2 bases; junction bases outside the gene matches: 4. Germline assignment: CDR1 SGHTA and CDR2 FQGNSA. Written as DNA, the CDR3 is TGTGCCAGCAGCTCCCCGGACAGGGGCAATCAGCCCCAGCATTTT. Translation: CASSSPDRGNQPQHF.

The rearrangement links TRBV6-1 to TRBJ1-2; 7 nucleotides line up with TRBD1. Per germline, CDR1 MNHNS and CDR2 SASEGT. The CDR3 runs 15 residues. J lost 1 base, V lost 8 bases, and 10 bases had no gene match. The CDR3 reads CASRREQGFNYGYTF. The CDR3 DNA sequence: TGTGCCAGCCGCCGGGAACAGGGGTTTAACTATGGCTACACCTTC.

The chain links TRBV30 to TRBJ2-7; TRBD2 aligns across 7 bases. The V gene end was trimmed by 4 bases and the J gene end by 12 bases; junction bases not matched to a gene: 15. The CDR3 sequence is 13 residues long. Germline V CDR1 and CDR2: GTSNPN, SVGIG (reference sequence). This CDR3 reads CAWKSSGTPRVYF. The CDR3 nucleotides are TGTGCCTGGAAATCGAGCGGGACCCCTAGGGTGTACTTC.

The CDR3 DNA follows: TGTGCCAGCAGCGTAGATTGGAACTATGGCTACACCTTC. Translated, it gives CASSVDWNYGYTF. This chain joins TRBV9 and TRBJ1-2; D unclear. V lost 0 bases and J lost 2, with 5 bases in between. The CDR3 runs 13 residues. Germline V gene data show CDR1 as SGDLS and CDR2 as YYNGEE.

V is TRBV5-1 and J is TRBJ1-1; D is perhaps TRBD1 (5 bases). The germline V gene encodes CDR1 SGHRS and CDR2 YFSETQ. This CDR3 spans 15 amino acids. Trimming pared 0 bases from V and 4 bases from J, leaving 13 bases between. Here the CDR3 reads CASSLGDEGRTEAFF. Written as DNA, the CDR3 is TGCGCCAGCAGCTTGGGGGACGAGGGGCGCACTGAAGCTTTCTTT.

The V call is TRBV6-6, the J call TRBJ2-4, with 9 bases identical to TRBD1. CDR1 and CDR2 (germline): MNHNY, SVGAGI (reference sequence). This CDR3 has 13 residues. After removal of 10 bases from V and 8 bases from J, the junction contained 9 bases not matched to a gene. The CDR3 DNA follows: TGTGCCATCCAGGGACAGGGCGGGGACATTCAGTACTTC. Residues: CAIQGQGGDIQYF.

The rearrangement joins TRBV19 to TRBJ2-5, with 7 bases that match TRBD1. The V segment lost 7 bases and the J segment 0 bases; nucleotides outside the gene matches: 8. CDR1 is LNHDA and CDR2 is SQIVND in the germline V gene (reference sequence). This CDR3 is built from 15 residues. The CDR3 DNA reads TGTGCCAGTAACCCGGGACAGTCGTACCAAGAGACCCAGTACTTC. Its translation: CASNPGQSYQETQYF.

The rearrangement joins TRBV6-5 to TRBJ1-3; D possibly corresponds to TRBD1 (5 bases). Germline V gene data show CDR1 as MNHEY and CDR2 as SVGAGI. This CDR3 comprises 14 residues. V lost 2 bases to trimming and J lost 4 bases, with 9 bases between them. Written as DNA, the CDR3 is TGTGCCAGCAGTTACCAGGGTCTCGGAAACACCATATATTTT. It codes for CASSYQGLGNTIYF.

Regarding this clone: The germline gene is not matched at one end of the junction; a read error may be the cause. The chain uses TRBV5-5 and TRBJ1-1, with D hard to call. Germline V CDR1 and CDR2: SGHKS, YYEKEE (reference sequence). The CDR3 is made up of 13 amino acids. The CDR3 nucleotides are TGCGCCAGCAGCCAAGCTTGGGCTGCTGAAGCTTTCTTT. Translation gives CASSQAWAAEAFF.

V gene TRBV29-1 combines with J gene TRBJ2-1; tentatively, D is TRBD1 or TRBD2 (6 bases each). CDR3 length equals 15 residues. V lost 7 bases and J 0 bases, leaving 16 bases between the germline ends. CDR1 is SQVTM, CDR2 ANQGSEA, per germline. CDR3 bases: TGCAGCGCCGTCCCGGGGGCGAGCTCCTACAATGAGCAGTTCTTC. Amino acid sequence: CSAVPGASSYNEQFF.

The chain links TRBV5-1 to TRBJ2-4, with 8 positions matching TRBD1. The CDR3 consists of 15 residues. The V gene end was trimmed by 4 bases and the J gene end by 1 base; junction bases not matched to a gene: 4. The V gene's germline CDR1 is SGHRS and CDR2 YFSETQ. CDR3 sequence (DNA): TGCGCCAGCAGCCCGGACAGGGTTGCCAAAAACATTCAGTACTTC. Its protein product is CASSPDRVAKNIQYF.

The J gene is TRBJ1-2, the V gene TRBV5-1; no definite D call. CDR1 SGHRS and CDR2 YFSETQ come from the germline V gene. The CDR3 covers 12 residues. Trimming pared 4 bases from V and 8 bases from J, leaving 12 bases between. The CDR3 reads CASSASGIGYTF. CDR3 DNA: TGCGCCAGCAGCGCCTCGGGGATCGGCTACACCTTC.

This chain joins TRBV19 and TRBJ1-1; 7 bases agree with TRBD1. The germline V gene encodes CDR1 LNHDA and CDR2 SQIVND (reference sequence). The V gene end was trimmed by 7 bases and the J gene end by 6 bases; junction bases not matched to a gene: 17. The CDR3 sequence is 16 residues long. The CDR3 DNA reads as TGTGCCAGTAACCCAATCCGGGACAGAGGACCCGCTGAAGCTTTCTTT. Translation: CASNPIRDRGPAEAFF.

This chain links TRBV5-1 with TRBJ2-5, with 9 positions matching TRBD1. The germline V gene has CDR1 SGHRS and CDR2 YFSETQ. Losses at the gene ends were 4 bases for V and 2 bases for J; bases not matched to a gene: 3. The CDR3 contains 14 residues. The CDR3 sequence is CASSTGQGQETQYF. In DNA, the CDR3 is TGCGCCAGCAGCACAGGACAGGGGCAAGAGACCCAGTACTTC.

The rearrangement uses TRBV6-5 and TRBJ2-3; possibly TRBD2 for D (5 bases). The germline V gene has CDR1 MNHEY and CDR2 SVGAGI. V lost 0 bases and J 3 bases, leaving 7 bases between the germline ends. The CDR3 consists of 14 residues. The CDR3 bases are TGTGCCAGCAGTTACTCGAGAGGGACAGATACGCAGTATTTT. This encodes CASSYSRGTDTQYF.

J is TRBJ2-2 and V is TRBV6-6, with no clear D. There are 15 residues in the CDR3. Trimming cost V 0 bases and J 4 bases, with 9 bases left between them. Germline V gene sequence: CDR1 MNHNY, CDR2 SVGAGI (reference sequence). The chain's CDR3 is CASSYSRLGTGELFF. CDR3 nucleotide sequence: TGTGCCAGCAGTTACTCCCGCCTGGGCACCGGGGAGCTGTTTTTT.

This rearrangement joins TRBV15 to TRBJ2-1; 10 bases are a match to TRBD2. Germline CDR1 LNHNV, CDR2 YYDKDF (reference sequence). This CDR3 has 16 amino acids. Trimming cost V 0 bases and J 7 bases; bases outside gene matches: 6. The CDR3 is CATSRDPAGGRNEQFF. The CDR3 bases are TGTGCCACCAGCAGAGATCCAGCGGGGGGGCGTAATGAGCAGTTCTTC.